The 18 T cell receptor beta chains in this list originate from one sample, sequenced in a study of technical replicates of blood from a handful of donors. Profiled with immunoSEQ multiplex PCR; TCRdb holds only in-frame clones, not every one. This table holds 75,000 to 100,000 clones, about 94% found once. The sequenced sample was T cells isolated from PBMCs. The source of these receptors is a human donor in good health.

CDR3 coding DNA: TGTGCCGAAGGACAGGGTAACACCGGGGAGCTGTTTTTT. Its translation is CAEGQGNTGELFF. This sequence joins TRBV7-2 and TRBJ2-2; 8 bases are shared with TRBD1. The CDR3 totals 13 residues. Germline CDR1 reads SGHTA; CDR2 reads FQGNSA. V shed 11 bases, J shed 2 bases, and the junction held 4 bases outside the gene matches.

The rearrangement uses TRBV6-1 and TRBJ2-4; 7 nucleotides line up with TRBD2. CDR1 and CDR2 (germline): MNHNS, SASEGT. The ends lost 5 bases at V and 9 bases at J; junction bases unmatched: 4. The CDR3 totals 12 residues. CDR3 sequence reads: CASSRDYSIQYF. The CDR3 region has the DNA TGTGCCAGCAGTAGGGACTATTCCATTCAGTACTTC.

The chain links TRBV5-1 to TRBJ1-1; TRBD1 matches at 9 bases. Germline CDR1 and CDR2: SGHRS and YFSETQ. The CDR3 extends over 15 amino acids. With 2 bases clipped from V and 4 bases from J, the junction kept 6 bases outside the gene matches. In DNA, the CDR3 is TGCGCCAGCAGCTTTTGGGACAGGGATGTCACTGAAGCTTTCTTT. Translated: CASSFWDRDVTEAFF.

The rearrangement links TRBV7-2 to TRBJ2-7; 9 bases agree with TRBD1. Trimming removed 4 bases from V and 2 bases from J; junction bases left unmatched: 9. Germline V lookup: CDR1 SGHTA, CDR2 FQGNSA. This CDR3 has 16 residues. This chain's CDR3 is CASSSKLTGGTYEQYF. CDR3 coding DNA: TGTGCCAGCAGCTCGAAATTGACAGGGGGGACCTACGAGCAGTACTTC.

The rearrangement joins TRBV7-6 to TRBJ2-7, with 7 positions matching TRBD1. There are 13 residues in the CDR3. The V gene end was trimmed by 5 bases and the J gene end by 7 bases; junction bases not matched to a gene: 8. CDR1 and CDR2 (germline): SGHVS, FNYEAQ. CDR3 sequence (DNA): TGTGCCAGCAGCAAACAACAGGGGACAGAGCAGTACTTC. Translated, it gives CASSKQQGTEQYF.

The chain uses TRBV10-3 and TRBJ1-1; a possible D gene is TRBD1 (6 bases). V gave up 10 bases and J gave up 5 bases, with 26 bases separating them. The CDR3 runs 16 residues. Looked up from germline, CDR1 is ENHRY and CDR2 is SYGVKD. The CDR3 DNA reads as TGTGCCACGGAGCCGGGACACCGGGCAGGGGCGACTGAAGCTTTCTTT. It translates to CATEPGHRAGATEAFF.

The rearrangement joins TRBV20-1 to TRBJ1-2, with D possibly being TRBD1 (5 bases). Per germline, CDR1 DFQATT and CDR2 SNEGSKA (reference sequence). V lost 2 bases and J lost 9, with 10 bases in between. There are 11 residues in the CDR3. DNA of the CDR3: TGCAGTGCTAGACAGGGCTTGAGCTACACCTTC. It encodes CSARQGLSYTF.

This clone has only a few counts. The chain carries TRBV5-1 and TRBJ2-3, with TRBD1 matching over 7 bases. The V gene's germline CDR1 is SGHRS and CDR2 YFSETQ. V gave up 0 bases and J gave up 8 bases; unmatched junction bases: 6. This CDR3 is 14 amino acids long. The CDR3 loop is CASSLDRDSLTQYF. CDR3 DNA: TGCGCCAGCAGCTTGGACCGGGACAGCCTTACGCAGTATTTT.

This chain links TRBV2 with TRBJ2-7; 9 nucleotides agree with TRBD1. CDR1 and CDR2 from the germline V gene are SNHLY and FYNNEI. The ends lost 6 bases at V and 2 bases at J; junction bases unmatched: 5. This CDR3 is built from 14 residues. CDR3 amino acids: CASRRQGGTYEQYF. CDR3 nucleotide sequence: TGTGCCAGCAGGAGACAGGGGGGGACCTACGAGCAGTACTTC.

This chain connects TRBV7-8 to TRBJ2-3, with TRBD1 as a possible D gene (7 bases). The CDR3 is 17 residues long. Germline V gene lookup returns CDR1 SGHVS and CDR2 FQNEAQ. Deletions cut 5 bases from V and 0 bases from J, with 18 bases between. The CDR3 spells CASSIPGRGDSTDTQYF. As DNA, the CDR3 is TGTGCCAGCAGCATACCTGGCAGGGGGGATAGCACAGATACGCAGTATTTT. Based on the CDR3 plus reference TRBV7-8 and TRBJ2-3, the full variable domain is GAGVSQSPRYKVAKRGQDVALRCDPISGHVSLFWYQQALGQGPEFLTYFQNEAQLDKSGLPSDRFFAERPEGSVSTLKIQRTQQEDSAVYLCASSIPGRGDSTDTQYFGPGTRLTVL.

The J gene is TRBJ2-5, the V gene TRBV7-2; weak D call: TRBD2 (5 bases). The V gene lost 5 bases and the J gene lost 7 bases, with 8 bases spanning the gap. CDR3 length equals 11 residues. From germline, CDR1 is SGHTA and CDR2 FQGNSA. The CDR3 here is CASSESGTQYF. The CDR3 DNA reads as TGTGCCAGCAGCGAAAGCGGGACCCAGTACTTC.

CDR3 sequence (DNA): TGTGCCAGCAGCTTTGGGCATATAAGTGGCCAGCCCCAGCATTTT. Its translation: CASSFGHISGQPQHF. The chain carries TRBV5-6 and TRBJ1-5; no clear D. Germline V gene sequence: CDR1 SGHDT, CDR2 YYEEEE. The CDR3 loop spans 15 amino acids. The V and J ends lost 2 bases and 7 bases respectively, with 16 bases between them.

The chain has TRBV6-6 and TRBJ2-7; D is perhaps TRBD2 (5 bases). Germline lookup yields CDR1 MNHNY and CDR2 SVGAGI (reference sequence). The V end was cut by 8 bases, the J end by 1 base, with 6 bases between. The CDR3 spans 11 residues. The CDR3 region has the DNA TGTGCCAGCTCGGGATCCTACGAGCAGTACTTC. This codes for CASSGSYEQYF.

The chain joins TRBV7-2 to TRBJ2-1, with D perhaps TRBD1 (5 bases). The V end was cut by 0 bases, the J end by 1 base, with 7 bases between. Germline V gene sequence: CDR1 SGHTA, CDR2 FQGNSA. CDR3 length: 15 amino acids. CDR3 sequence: CASSLATGSYNEQFF. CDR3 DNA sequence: TGTGCCAGCAGCTTAGCCACAGGTTCCTACAATGAGCAGTTCTTC.

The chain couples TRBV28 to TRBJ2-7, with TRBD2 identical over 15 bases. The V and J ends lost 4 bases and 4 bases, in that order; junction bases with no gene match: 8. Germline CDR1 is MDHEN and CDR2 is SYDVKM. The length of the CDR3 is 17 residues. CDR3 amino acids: CASSSGTSGRRGYEQYF. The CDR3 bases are TGTGCCAGCAGTTCCGGGACTAGCGGGAGGAGGGGATACGAGCAGTACTTC.

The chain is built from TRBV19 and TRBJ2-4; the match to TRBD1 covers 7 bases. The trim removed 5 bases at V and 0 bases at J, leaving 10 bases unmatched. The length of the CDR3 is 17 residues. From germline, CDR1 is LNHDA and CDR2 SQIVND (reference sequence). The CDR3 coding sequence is TGTGCCAGTAGTCCGAATTCAGGGGGACCAGCCAAAAACATTCAGTACTTC. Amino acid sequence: CASSPNSGGPAKNIQYF.

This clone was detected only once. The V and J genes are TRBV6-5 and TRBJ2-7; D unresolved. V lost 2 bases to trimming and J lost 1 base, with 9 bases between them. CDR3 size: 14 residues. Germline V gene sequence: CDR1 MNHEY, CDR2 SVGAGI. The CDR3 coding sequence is TGTGCCAGCAGTTACACAGACGGATCCTACGAGCAGTACTTC. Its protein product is CASSYTDGSYEQYF.

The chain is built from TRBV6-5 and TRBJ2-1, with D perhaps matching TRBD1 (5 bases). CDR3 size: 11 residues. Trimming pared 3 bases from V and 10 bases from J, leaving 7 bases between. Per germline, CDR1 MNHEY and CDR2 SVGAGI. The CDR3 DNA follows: TGTGCCAGCAGTTATGGGGCAGAGCAGTTCTTC. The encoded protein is CASSYGAEQFF.